The 18 T cell receptor beta chains listed next were all sequenced from one sample in a study of T-cell memory formation after mild COVID-19. TCRdb itself ran the 5' RACE reads through MiXCR, one entry per CDR3 protein. Of some 62,000 distinct CDR3 sequences detected, about a tenth appear once; the ten largest clones hold approximately 1.1%. Sequenced sample: PBMCs or a T cell subset sorted from them (not recorded which). Receptors originate from a young man who had mild COVID-19 (a few samples of this study predate the infection). Cell type and time point are not known.

As DNA, the CDR3 is TGCGCCAGCAGTCAATCGGACAACTATAATTCACCCCTCCACTTT. Translated: CASSQSDNYNSPLHF. This chain joins TRBV23-1 and TRBJ1-6, with D perhaps matching TRBD1 (5 bases). TRBV23-1 is an ORF; its function is uncertain. The V end lost 0 bases, the J end lost 3 bases, and 6 bases lay between the germline ends. The CDR3 is 15 amino acids.

The chain has TRBV19 and TRBJ2-5; D could derive from TRBD1 or TRBD2 (5 bases each). There are 14 residues in the CDR3. Trimming removed 5 bases at V and 5 bases at J, with 15 bases between. Looked up from germline, CDR1 is LNHDA and CDR2 is SQIVND (reference sequence). The CDR3 nucleotides read TGTGCCAGTAGTGCCACGGGGACCTTGGAGACCCAGTACTTC. As protein: CASSATGTLETQYF.

This clonotype occurred a few times. The chain joins TRBV20-1 to TRBJ2-4; 12 nucleotides line up with TRBD2. CDR3 size: 14 residues. The junction had 9 bases not matched to a gene; V was cut back by 6 bases and J by 9 bases. The germline CDR1 and CDR2 sequences are DFQATT and SNEGSKA (reference sequence). The CDR3 coding sequence is TGCAGTGCCCCACTAGCGGGGGGCTTTGGCATTCAGTACTTC. Translation: CSAPLAGGFGIQYF.

The CDR3 loop is CASRAGLTYNEQFF. CDR3 nucleotide sequence: TGTGCCAGTAGGGCGGGACTCACCTACAATGAGCAGTTCTTC. The rearrangement links TRBV19 to TRBJ2-1, with D tentatively TRBD2 (6 bases). V was shortened by 6 bases and J by 2 bases, with 11 bases between the two germline ends. CDR1 and CDR2 from the germline V gene are LNHDA and SQIVND (reference sequence). CDR3 size: 14 residues.

This clonotype was seen many times. The chain has TRBV12-3 or TRBV12-4 and TRBJ2-5; 8 nucleotides match TRBD2. With V trimmed by 10 bases and J by 1 base, 14 bases remained unmatched. This CDR3 is built from 16 residues. The CDR3, as DNA: TGTGCCACCTTCCGTGTGGGAGCGGGGGCCCAAGAGACCCAGTACTTC. Encoded protein: CATFRVGAGAQETQYF.

This clonotype was seen more than once but under ten times. The J gene is TRBJ1-6, the V gene TRBV4-3, with a possible D match to TRBD1 (6 bases). Trimming pared 4 bases from V and 2 bases from J, leaving 9 bases between. The germline CDR1 and CDR2 sequences are LGHNA and YSLEER. The CDR3 is made up of 15 amino acids. The CDR3 DNA follows: TGCGCCAGCAGCCCCGGGACAACCTATAATTCACCCCTCCACTTT. Encoded protein: CASSPGTTYNSPLHF.

This clonotype came up a few times. V is TRBV10-3 and J is TRBJ1-5; D remains unclear. The CDR3 sequence is 16 residues long. With 3 bases removed from V and 0 bases from J, the gap between germline ends came to 12 bases. The germline CDR1 and CDR2 sequences are ENHRY and SYGVKD. Written as DNA, the CDR3 is TGTGCCATCAGTGATTTTGGCAGGCCTAGCAATCAGCCCCAGCATTTT. This translates into CAISDFGRPSNQPQHF.

This rearrangement joins TRBV6-2 or TRBV6-3 to TRBJ1-2; 8 bases fit TRBD1. The ends lost 8 bases at V and 5 bases at J; junction bases unmatched: 10. CDR3 length: 14 amino acids. The germline V gene encodes CDR1 MNHEY and CDR2 SVGEGT. CDR3 sequence reads: CASVDRENGYGYTF. DNA for the CDR3: TGTGCCAGCGTGGACAGGGAGAATGGTTATGGCTACACCTTC.

This clonotype was counted a few times. The chain has TRBV6-5 and TRBJ2-2, with 7 bases that match TRBD2. Trimming cost V 7 bases and J 5 bases; bases outside gene matches: 10. The CDR3 is made up of 15 amino acids. The germline gives CDR1 MNHEY, CDR2 SVGAGI. The chain's CDR3 is CASKERGAGTGELFF. DNA for the CDR3: TGTGCCAGCAAGGAGCGGGGCGCGGGGACCGGGGAGCTGTTTTTT.

The chain employs TRBV5-1 and TRBJ2-5, with TRBD1 matching 9 bases. CDR3 length equals 14 residues. V gave up 3 bases and J gave up 5 bases; unmatched junction bases: 5. The germline V gene encodes CDR1 SGHRS and CDR2 YFSETQ. The CDR3 sequence is CASSWGTGYETQYF. The CDR3 region has the DNA TGCGCCAGCAGCTGGGGGACAGGGTACGAGACCCAGTACTTC. Looking up the rest from reference TRBV5-1 and TRBJ2-5 gives the full variable domain: KAGVTQTPRYLIKTRGQQVTLSCSPISGHRSVSWYQQTPGQGLQFLFEYFSETQRNKGNFPGRFSGRQFSNSRSEMNVSTLELGDSALYLCASSWGTGYETQYFGPGTRLLVL.

The CDR3 here is CASSGTVEGYTF. The CDR3 DNA follows: TGTGCCAGTAGTGGGACAGTAGAAGGCTACACCTTC. The chain has TRBV19 and TRBJ1-2, with 7 bases that match TRBD1. V dropped 5 bases and J dropped 8; count of bases not matched to a gene: 5. Looked up from germline, CDR1 is LNHDA and CDR2 is SQIVND (reference sequence). The CDR3 is 12 amino acids.

V usage is TRBV12-3 or TRBV12-4 and J usage is TRBJ2-1, with TRBD2 as a possible D gene (5 bases). The CDR3 sequence is 13 residues long. V gave up 1 base and J gave up 7 bases, with 8 bases separating them. The CDR3 coding sequence is TGTGCCAGCAGTTTAGGACGGAGGAATGAGCAGTTCTTC. It encodes CASSLGRRNEQFF.

This sequence joins TRBV6-5 and TRBJ2-5; D is perhaps TRBD1 (6 bases). V was shortened by 6 bases and J by 2 bases, with 10 bases between the two germline ends. From germline, CDR1 is MNHEY and CDR2 SVGAGI. CDR3 length: 13 amino acids. The CDR3 nucleotides read TGTGCCAGCAGCCGGACAGCTCAAGAGACCCAGTACTTC. Encoded protein: CASSRTAQETQYF.

The chain links TRBV7-3 to TRBJ2-2; 8 bases map to TRBD2. The germline V gene has CDR1 SGHTA and CDR2 FQGTGA. The CDR3 covers 17 residues. V trimming: 4 bases; J trimming: 3 bases; junction bases outside the gene matches: 10. The CDR3 DNA follows: TGTGCCAGCAGCTCCCATTCTATTAGCGGGGACACCGGGGAGCTGTTTTTT. Its translation is CASSSHSISGDTGELFF.

This clonotype was observed at least ten times. The chain carries TRBV4-3 and TRBJ2-1; the D gene is possibly TRBD1 (5 bases). Trimming shortened V by 2 bases and J by 10 bases, and 9 bases separated the two germline ends. This CDR3 comprises 12 residues. Germline V gene lookup returns CDR1 LGHNA and CDR2 YSLEER. The CDR3 DNA is TGCGCCAGCAGCCAATGGGGCAACGAGCAGTTCTTC. Its protein is CASSQWGNEQFF.

The CDR3 region is CASSKTEETQYF. DNA for the CDR3: TGTGCCAGCAGCAAGACGGAAGAGACCCAGTACTTC. V gene TRBV9 combines with J gene TRBJ2-5, with D unclear. Per the germline V gene, CDR1 is SGDLS and CDR2 is YYNGEE. The CDR3 contains 12 residues. Trimming stripped 4 bases from V and 3 bases from J, with 7 bases between.

Concerning this clonotype: This may stem from a read error, because a much larger clone lies one nucleotide away. The chain combines TRBV5-1 with TRBJ2-1, with TRBD1 matching over 8 bases. This CDR3 has 15 amino acids. The germline gives CDR1 SGHRS, CDR2 YFSETQ. The CDR3 region is CAGSRTGWMEDEQFF. CDR3 in DNA: TGCGCCGGCAGCCGGACAGGGTGGATGGAGGATGAGCAGTTCTTC.

This clonotype was seen repeatedly, ten times or more. This chain connects TRBV27 to TRBJ2-1; TRBD2 matches at 15 bases. Trimming removed 5 bases from V and 6 bases from J; junction bases left unmatched: 8. Germline V gene sequence: CDR1 MNHEY, CDR2 SMNVEV (reference sequence). The CDR3 sequence is 17 residues long. The CDR3 spells CASSPRTSGGASNEQFF. The CDR3 DNA is TGTGCCAGCAGTCCACGGACTAGCGGGGGGGCGAGCAATGAGCAGTTCTTC.